This T cell receptor beta chain came from a study of radiation and T cells in renal cell carcinoma. Study in general: Nephrectomy followed 15 Gy stereotactic body radiation by 4 weeks.

Germline V gene data show CDR1 as MNHEY and CDR2 as SVGAGI. The CDR3 is 14 amino acids. V gave up 2 bases and J gave up 5 bases; unmatched junction bases: 0. This clone has only a few counts. Time point reported: baseline pretreatment blood. Treatment in this sample: 15 Gy SBRT to primary tumor, nephrectomy 4 weeks later. Radiation-treated patients gave blood at baseline, week 2 and week 4. The tumor was a clear cell renal cell carcinoma. Some clones are missing from TCRdb's copy, which holds only in-frame ones; the method was immunoSEQ multiplex PCR. The data show just over 95,000 clones, with approximately 86% seen just once and 6.5% to 8.5% held by the top ten.

The chain carries TRBV6-5 and TRBJ2-3; the match to TRBD2 covers 11 bases. Sample: blood, taken from a patient whose treatment included radiotherapy and nephrectomy. The source of this sequence is a man between 50 and 59 years old with renal cell carcinoma. CDR3 nucleotide sequence: TGTGCCAGCAGTTACCTAGCGGGAGGAGATACGCAGTATTTT. This codes for CASSYLAGGDTQYF.